Sequencing of this T cell receptor beta chain was carried out in a study of Ad26.COV2.S vaccination and SARS-CoV-2 variants. The overall study: Ad26.COV2.S, an intramuscular injection, was given once or twice 56 days apart.

CDR1 and CDR2 (germline): SNHLY, FYNNEI. The CDR3 has 13 amino acids. V dropped 5 bases and J dropped 5 bases, with 12 bases sitting between them. Clones were sequenced by immunoSEQ multiplex PCR, and TCRdb holds only the in-frame ones, with some missing. The repertoire holds about 480,000 clones, approximately 88% seen once, with around 13% in the top ten. Treatment: roughly 20 received Ad26.COV2.S at low or high dose, single or two shots; several received placebo; per-sample allocation not given. All samples were drawn on day 63, counting from the first vaccine or placebo injection. The V call is TRBV2, the J call TRBJ1-2, with D uncertain. The receptor was isolated from a person aged 18-65 years who received the Ad26.COV2.S COVID-19 vaccine or a placebo. The sequenced sample was peripheral blood, obtained in a trial of Ad26.COV2.S vaccine versus placebo. In nucleotides, the CDR3 is TGTGCCAGCAGTACCCATGGACCTTATGGCTACACCTTC. Translated, it gives CASSTHGPYGYTF.